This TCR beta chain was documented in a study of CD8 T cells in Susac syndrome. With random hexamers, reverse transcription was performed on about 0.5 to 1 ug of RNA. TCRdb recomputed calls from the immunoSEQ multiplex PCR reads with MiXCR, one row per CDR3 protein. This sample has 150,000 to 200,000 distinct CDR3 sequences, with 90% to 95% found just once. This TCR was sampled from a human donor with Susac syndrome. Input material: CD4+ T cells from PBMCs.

The CDR3 loop reads CASSPTRDRVYNEQFF. The DNA for the CDR3 is TGTGCCAGCAGCCCGACTCGGGACAGGGTATACAATGAGCAGTTCTTC. The chain employs TRBV7-2 and TRBJ2-1; 9 positions agree with TRBD1. Per the germline V gene, CDR1 is SGHTA and CDR2 is FQGNSA. J gave up 4 bases and V 5 bases, and 9 bases lay outside the gene matches. CDR3 size: 16 residues.